A selection of T cell receptor beta chains follows, all from one sample in a study of T cell responses to AZD1222 COVID-19 vaccine. Generated by immunoSEQ multiplex PCR, the TCRdb table keeps only in-frame clones and is missing some. Of more than 85,000 clones listed, approximately 90% were seen once; the top ten hold roughly 7.8%. The specimen was peripheral blood, collected on day 0 of AZD1222 vaccination. All receptors come from an adult in good health. Both conserved end residues are part of each CDR3.

V gene | CDR3 protein
TRBV5-5 | CASSRTGSNQPQHF
TRBV27 | CASSPRDRNQPQHF
TRBV28 | CASSSQGAGNTEAFF
TRBV6-5 | CASKGQASYNSPLHF
TRBV27 | CASSLLGSTDTQYF
TRBV6-5 | CASSSPGQANYGYTF
TRBV5-4 | CASSLLTGGSEAFF
TRBV27 | CASSLSTGKGSNQPQHF
TRBV18 | CASSTGTTSSGNTIYF
TRBV6-5 | CASSYGRDGYTF
TRBV7-8 | CASSHLGQGHGYTF
TRBV28 | CASSLGTYEQYF
TRBV27 | CASSLSQGAGSPLHF
TRBV12-3/TRBV12-4 | CASIAVTEAFF
TRBV7-6 | CASSLEASNQPQHF
TRBV30 | CAWSVSGYTIYF
TRBV28 | CASSPTDYNSPLHF
TRBV7-9 | CASSLAIAGGSYNEQFF
TRBV27 | CASSLAGGETQYF
TRBV10-1 | CATSDKPEKQYF
TRBV4-1 | CASSQGQGFFAYEQYF
TRBV3-1/TRBV3-2 | CASSLLIVGAPEKLFF
TRBV5-1 | CASSLERGLGEAFF
TRBV27 | CASSFRQKTDTQYF
TRBV5-1 | CASSYFPGQTNYGYTF
TRBV24-1 | CATSYPLLTEACNSPLHF
TRBV28 | CASSLPGEGLNQPQHF
TRBV6-5 | CASIDGLAYYNEQFF
TRBV15 | CATSRRRGTADSTEAFF
TRBV20-1 | CSFPGGNEQFF
TRBV7-9 | CASSLRGAGQGYTF
TRBV28 | CASSQFTGLDNSPLHF
TRBV28 | CASLPGGKGEKLFF
TRBV2 | CASSPDGATNEKLFF
TRBV19 | CASSGGLGNTIYF
TRBV11-3 | CASSLVGGGNTGELFF
TRBV18 | CASSYEASGFTDTQYF
TRBV5-4 | CASSPTGSHEQYF
TRBV15 | CATSRGKGGQPQHF
TRBV7-2 | CASSPAGGETQYF
TRBV6-4 | CASRHRGLGNTIYF
TRBV28 | CASRPGQGAATDTQYF
TRBV3-1/TRBV3-2 | CASSQVGGMRNSPLHF
TRBV5-1 | CASTRQGSRDEKLFF
TRBV30 | CAWSGISRRVGYSPLHF
TRBV29-1 | CSVEVHEKLFF
TRBV12-5 | CASGLSQANTEAFF
TRBV9 | CASSVDPRQGEQYF
TRBV4-2 | CASSHGVRGSAYGYTF
TRBV5-1 | CASSPGNSYEQYF
TRBV4-1 | CASSLGTYGYTF
TRBV5-1 | CASRGGTNTEAFF